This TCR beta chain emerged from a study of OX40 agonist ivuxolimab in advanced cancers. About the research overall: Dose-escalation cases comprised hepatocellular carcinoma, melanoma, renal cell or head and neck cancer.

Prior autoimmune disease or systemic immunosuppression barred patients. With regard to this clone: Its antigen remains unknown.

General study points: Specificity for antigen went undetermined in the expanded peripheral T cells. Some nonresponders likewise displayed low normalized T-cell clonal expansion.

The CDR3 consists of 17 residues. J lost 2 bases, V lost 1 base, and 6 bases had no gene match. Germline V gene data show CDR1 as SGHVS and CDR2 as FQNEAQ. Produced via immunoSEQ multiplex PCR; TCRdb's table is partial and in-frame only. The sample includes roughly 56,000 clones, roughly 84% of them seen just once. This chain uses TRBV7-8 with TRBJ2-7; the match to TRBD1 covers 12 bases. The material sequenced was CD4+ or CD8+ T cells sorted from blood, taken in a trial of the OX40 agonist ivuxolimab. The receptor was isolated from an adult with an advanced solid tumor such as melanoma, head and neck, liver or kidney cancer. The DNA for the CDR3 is TGTGCCAGCAGCTTAGAGGGGACAGGGGGCTGGGCCTACGAGCAGTACTTC. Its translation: CASSLEGTGGWAYEQYF.